This T cell receptor beta chain is from a study of T-cell reconstitution after alpha-beta-depleted transplantation in children. Study observations and caveats: Surviving recipient T cells and thymic progenitors accounted for the high day-60 TCRbeta diversity observed in some patients. Reported findings indicate that, about two months after transplant, alpha-beta T cells came from several hundred expanded clones, which were derived from non-depleted graft cells. Counts and diversity of T cells one year after transplant came mostly from newly produced T cells.

Unique molecular identifiers featured in how the TCRbeta library was prepared. TCRdb re-called the PCR reads through MiXCR, storing one row per CDR3 protein. There are around 450,000 distinct CDR3 sequences in the sample; 8% to 11% occur only once, and 2% lies in the top ten. Trimming removed 1 base from V and 0 bases from J, with 14 bases in between. The germline V gene encodes CDR1 SGHVS and CDR2 FNYEAQ. The CDR3 consists of 17 residues. This clonotype was recorded at least ten times. Its target is unknown. This sequence joins TRBV7-6 and TRBJ2-3; TRBD2 is a possible D gene (6 bases). This specimen consisted of PBMCs, obtained before TCRalphabeta/CD19-depleted stem cell transplant. The sequence came from a child younger than 10 with inherited bone marrow failure, due to receive a stem cell transplant. The CDR3 region is CASSLGAWSGSTDTQYF. CDR3 bases: TGTGCCAGCAGCTTAGGGGCTTGGAGCGGGAGCACAGATACGCAGTATTTT.